This T cell receptor (beta chain) originates from a study of shared clonotypes between healthy human individuals. The study's findings and limits: About 5% was the fraction of naive CD4 clonotypes found shared across a few donors. What rarefaction showed was incomplete sorted-subset sequencing despite large depth. A limitation of the genetic and exposure-history diversity represented arose from few donors.

Naive CD8 cells, CD45RO-negative and positively selected for CCR7, excluded terminally differentiated effector memory CD45RA+ cells. TCRdb's table, derived via immunoSEQ multiplex PCR, lists solely in-frame clones and lacks some. The profile shows around 2,100,000 clones, less than 95% of them singletons. As concerns this clone: Antigen: not known.

In germline, CDR1 is SEHNR, CDR2 FQNEAQ (reference sequence). This CDR3 has 11 residues. Sequences were obtained from naive CD8+ T cells sorted from blood. The chain recombines TRBV7-9 with TRBJ1-5; D uncertain. The origin of this receptor is a man in his late teens or twenties in good health. The CDR3 DNA sequence: TGTACGGAGGACCTCCATCAGCCCCAGCATTTT. It is translated as CTEDLHQPQHF.